This T cell receptor (beta chain) is drawn from a study of T cells in Graves' hyperthyroidism and ophthalmopathy. Authors of the study amplified TCR beta CDR3 regions from RNA transcripts. First-round RT-PCR of the TCR CDR3 relied on the HTBI primer set. TCRdb analysed the multiplex PCR reads with MiXCR anew, one entry per CDR3 protein. Among hundreds of thousands of distinct CDR3 sequences listed, roughly 20% were seen once. V lost 1 base to trimming and J lost 2 bases; unmatched junction nucleotides: 5. This CDR3 region has 15 residues. The germline V gene has CDR1 DFQATT and CDR2 SNEGSKA (reference sequence).

This receptor was identified in a man aged 25 to 45 with Graves' ophthalmopathy. Material for sequencing was blood. The chain is built from TRBV20-1 and TRBJ2-1; the match to TRBD2 covers 7 bases. CDR3 nucleotides: TGCAGTGCTAGAGTACGCGGGAGCGCCTACAATGAGCAGTTCTTC. Encoded protein: CSARVRGSAYNEQFF.